This T cell receptor (beta chain) was sequenced in a study of CD8+CD57+ T cells in acquired aplastic anemia. The wider study: DNA per sorted CD4+ or CD8+ sample ranged 0.2 to 27.4 ug, averaging about 2.9 ug.

On this clonotype: Its matching antigen is unknown.

General study findings and limits: A set of around 30 CD8+ CDR3 sequences was shared between patients and controls, and these sequences appeared highly expressed in patients.

Individuals selected for sequencing had exhibited CD8+CD57+ cell expansion on flow cytometry. By the time of blood sampling, patients had still received no therapy. Genomic DNA served as template for TCR beta VDJ and CDR3 profiling. From the reads, TCRdb called clonotypes with MiXCR, one entry per CDR3 protein. Of over 150,000 distinct CDR3 sequences listed, about 60% are singletons. Trimming removed 0 bases from V and 5 bases from J, with 13 bases in between. This CDR3 is 15 amino acids long. Germline V gene data show CDR1 as MNHEY and CDR2 as SVGAGI. The chain is built from TRBV6-5 and TRBJ1-1; a weak D match, TRBD1 (5 bases). Sequencing was done on a sample of sorted CD4+, CD8+, or CD8+CD57+ T cells (not recorded which) from PBMCs. This TCR was sampled from a human donor with aplastic anemia. The CDR3 protein is CASSYSFPGRTEAFF. Written as DNA, the CDR3 is TGTGCCAGCAGTTACTCGTTCCCAGGGAGGACTGAAGCTTTCTTT.